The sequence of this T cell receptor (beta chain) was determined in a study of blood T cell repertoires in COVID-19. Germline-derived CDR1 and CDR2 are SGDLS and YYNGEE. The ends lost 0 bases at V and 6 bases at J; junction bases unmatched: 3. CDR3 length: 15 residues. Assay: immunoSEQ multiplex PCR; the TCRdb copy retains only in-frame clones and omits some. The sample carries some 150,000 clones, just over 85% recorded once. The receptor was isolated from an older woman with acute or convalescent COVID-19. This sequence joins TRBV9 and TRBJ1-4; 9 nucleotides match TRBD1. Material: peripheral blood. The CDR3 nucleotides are TGTGCCAGCAGCGTAGTTACAGGGGGCTATGAAAAACTGTTTTTT. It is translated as CASSVVTGGYEKLFF.